The source of this T cell receptor beta chain is a study of T cells after yellow fever vaccination. The study's findings and limits: Reappearing after the booster were most of the clones from primary vaccination (roughly 96% CD4, 85% to 90% CD8). The secondary response showed a weaker magnitude and a faster peak, day 5 versus 15.

The CDR3 covers 12 residues. CDR1 and CDR2 (germline): GTSNPN, SVGIG (reference sequence). V was trimmed by 2 bases and J by 5 bases, leaving 9 bases between them. Note on this clonotype: The antigen remains undetermined.

Synthesis of TCR cDNA relied on 5'RACE template switching, which attached a universal primer site and UMIs. TCRdb independently ran MiXCR on the 5' RACE reads; one entry per CDR3 protein. This table has hundreds of thousands of distinct CDR3 sequences, approximately 13% appearing once. Here the sequenced sample was PBMCs, taken on the day of the yellow fever booster vaccination. This chain joins TRBV30 and TRBJ2-5; D is undetermined. This TCR was recovered from a man aged 25 to 40 who received the YFV17D yellow fever vaccine. DNA for the CDR3: TGTGCCTGGAGTTCCGGAACTGAGACCCAGTACTTC. Translating gives CAWSSGTETQYF.